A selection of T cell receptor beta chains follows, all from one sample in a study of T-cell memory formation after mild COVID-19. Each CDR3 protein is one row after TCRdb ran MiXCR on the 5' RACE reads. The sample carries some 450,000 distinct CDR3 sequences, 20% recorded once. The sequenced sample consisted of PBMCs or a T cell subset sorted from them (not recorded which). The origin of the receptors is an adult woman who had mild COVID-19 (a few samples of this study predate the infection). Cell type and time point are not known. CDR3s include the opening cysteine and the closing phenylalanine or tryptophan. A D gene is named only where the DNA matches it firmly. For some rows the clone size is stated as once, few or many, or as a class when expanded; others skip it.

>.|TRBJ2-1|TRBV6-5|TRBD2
CAGSSLTSGYYNEQFF
TGTGCCGGCAGTTCACTGACTAGCGGATACTACAATGAGCAGTTCTTC
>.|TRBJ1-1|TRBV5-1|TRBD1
CASGIDRAAFF
TGCGCCAGCGGAATCGACAGGGCGGCTTTCTTT
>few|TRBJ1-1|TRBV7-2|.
CASSTLSWRVGKNTEAFF
TGTGCCAGCAGCACTCTTAGTTGGAGGGTAGGAAAAAACACTGAAGCTTTCTTT
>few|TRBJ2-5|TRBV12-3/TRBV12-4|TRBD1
CASSVDINRGRGETQYF
TGTGCCAGCAGTGTTGATATAAACAGGGGGCGCGGGGAGACCCAGTACTTC
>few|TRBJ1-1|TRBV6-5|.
CASSYSTSQAEAFF
TGTGCCAGCAGTTACTCTACGAGCCAGGCTGAAGCTTTCTTT
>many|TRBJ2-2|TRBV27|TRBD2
CASSFTQGGTGELFF
TGTGCCAGCAGTTTCACGCAGGGAGGGACCGGGGAGCTGTTTTTT
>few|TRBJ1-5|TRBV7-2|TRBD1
CASSLGSGRQGGQPQHF
TGTGCCAGCAGCTTAGGCTCAGGGCGACAGGGAGGGCAGCCCCAGCATTTT
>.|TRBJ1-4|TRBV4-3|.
CASKDGSTNEKLFF
TGCGCCAGCAAGGACGGTTCAACTAATGAAAAACTGTTTTTT
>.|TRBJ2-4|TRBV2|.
CASSEAGGIQYF
TGTGCCAGCAGTGAAGCTGGGGGTATTCAGTACTTC
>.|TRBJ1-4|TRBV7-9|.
CASSLEAPTAKLFF
TGTGCCAGCAGCTTAGAGGCCCCGACGGCCAAACTGTTTTTT
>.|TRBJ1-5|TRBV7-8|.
CASSSSGTLNQPQHF
TGTGCCAGCAGCTCGTCCGGGACACTGAATCAGCCCCAGCATTTT
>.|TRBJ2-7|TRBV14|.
CASSQGGELYF
TGTGCCAGCAGCCAAGGAGGGGAGTTGTACTTC
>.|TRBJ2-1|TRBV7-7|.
CASSPNNGNEQFF
TGTGCTAGCAGCCCAAACAACGGGAATGAGCAGTTCTTC
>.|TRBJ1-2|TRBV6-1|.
CASSEGGAGRYGYTF
TGTGCCAGCAGTGAAGGAGGGGCGGGGAGGTATGGCTACACCTTC
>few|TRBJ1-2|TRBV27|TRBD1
CASRTGGEVPYGYTF
TGTGCCAGCAGAACAGGGGGCGAGGTCCCCTATGGCTACACCTTC
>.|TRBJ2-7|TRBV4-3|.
CASSQERGGYEQYF
TGCGCCAGCAGCCAAGAAAGGGGTGGCTACGAGCAGTACTTC
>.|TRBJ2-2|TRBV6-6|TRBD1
CASSQDRDTRELFF
TGTGCCAGCAGCCAAGACAGGGATACCCGGGAGCTGTTTTTT
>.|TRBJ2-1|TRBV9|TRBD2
CASNNMGAGGPELAYNEQFF
TGTGCCAGCAACAACATGGGGGCGGGAGGGCCAGAATTAGCCTACAATGAGCAGTTCTTC
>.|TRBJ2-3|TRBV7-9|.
CASSTSSRHTDTQYF
TGTGCCAGCAGCACGAGTTCGAGGCACACAGATACGCAGTATTTT
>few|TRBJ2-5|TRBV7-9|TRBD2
CASSPPPGGRRWETQYF
TGTGCCAGCAGCCCCCCACCGGGCGGGAGGAGATGGGAGACCCAGTACTTC
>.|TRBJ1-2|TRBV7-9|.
CASRESNYGYTF
TGTGCCAGCAGGGAGTCTAACTATGGCTACACCTTC
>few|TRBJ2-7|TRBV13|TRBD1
CASSLSPDRGSSYEQYF
TGTGCCAGCAGCTTATCCCCGGACAGGGGGAGCTCCTACGAGCAGTACTTC
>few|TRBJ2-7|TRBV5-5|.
CASSLDKSYEQYF
TGTGCCAGCAGCTTGGACAAGTCCTACGAGCAGTACTTC
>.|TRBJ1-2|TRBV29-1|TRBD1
CSVAGGQFYGYTF
TGCAGCGTTGCAGGGGGGCAATTCTATGGCTACACCTTC
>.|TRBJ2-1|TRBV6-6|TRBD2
CAGGGYNEQFF
TGTGCCGGCGGGGGCTACAATGAGCAGTTCTTC
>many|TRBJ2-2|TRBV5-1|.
CASSLAWGITGELFF
TGCGCCAGCAGCCTCGCGTGGGGTATCACCGGGGAGCTGTTTTTT
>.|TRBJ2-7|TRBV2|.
CADHPQASSYEQYF
TGTGCCGACCACCCACAGGCTTCTTCCTACGAGCAGTACTTC
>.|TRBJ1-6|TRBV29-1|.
CSVSTGANSPLHF
TGCAGCGTCTCAACCGGGGCGAATTCACCCCTCCACTTT
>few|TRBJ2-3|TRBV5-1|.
CASSFGEGADTQYF
TGCGCCAGCAGCTTCGGGGAAGGTGCAGATACGCAGTATTTT
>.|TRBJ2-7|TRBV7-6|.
CASSLPGQELYEQYF
TGTGCCAGCAGCTTACCAGGGCAGGAACTCTACGAGCAGTACTTC
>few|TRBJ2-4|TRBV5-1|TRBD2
CASSRLATSGGADGKNIQYF
TGCGCCAGCAGCCGATTAGCGACTAGCGGGGGGGCCGACGGCAAAAACATTCAGTACTTC
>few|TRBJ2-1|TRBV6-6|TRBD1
CASSYSRGRNEQFF
TGTGCCAGCAGTTACTCAAGGGGGCGGAATGAGCAGTTCTTC
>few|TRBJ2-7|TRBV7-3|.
CASSPDRYSYEQYF
TGTGCCAGCAGCCCCGACAGATACTCCTACGAGCAGTACTTC
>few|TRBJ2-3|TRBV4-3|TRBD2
CASSQDRSGVTDTQYF
TGCGCCAGCAGCCAAGATCGAAGCGGGGTCACAGATACGCAGTATTTT
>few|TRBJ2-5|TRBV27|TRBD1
CASSSSRTGTETQYF
TGTGCCAGCAGCTCGTCCCGGACAGGGACGGAGACCCAGTACTTC
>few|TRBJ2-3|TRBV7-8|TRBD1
CASRVDRVDTDTQYF
TGTGCCAGCAGGGTAGACAGGGTCGACACAGATACGCAGTATTTT
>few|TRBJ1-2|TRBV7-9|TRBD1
CASSPLPGQENYGYTF
TGTGCCAGCAGCCCCCTCCCGGGACAGGAGAACTATGGCTACACCTTC
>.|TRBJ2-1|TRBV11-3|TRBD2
CASNLRRGVGNEQFF
TGTGCCAGCAACTTAAGGCGGGGGGTAGGCAATGAGCAGTTCTTC
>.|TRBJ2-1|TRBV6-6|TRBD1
CASTDSNRGSGWGNEQFF
TGTGCCAGCACCGACTCTAACAGGGGCTCCGGCTGGGGTAATGAGCAGTTCTTC
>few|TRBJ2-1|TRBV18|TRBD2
CASSPLTSIGEQFF
TGTGCCAGCTCACCATTGACTAGCATAGGTGAGCAGTTCTTC
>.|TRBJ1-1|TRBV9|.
CASSVVSAPINAFF
TGTGCCAGCAGCGTAGTGTCAGCTCCCATCAACGCTTTCTTT
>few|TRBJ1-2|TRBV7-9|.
CASSFHRENYGYTF
TGTGCCAGCAGCTTCCACAGGGAGAACTATGGCTACACCTTC
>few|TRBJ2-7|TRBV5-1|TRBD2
CASSPNPGLTKTQYF
TGCGCCAGCAGCCCCAATCCGGGACTAACAAAGACGCAGTACTTC
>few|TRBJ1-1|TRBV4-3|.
CASSRIMGGPEAFF
TGCGCCAGCAGCCGAATTATGGGGGGTCCTGAAGCTTTCTTT
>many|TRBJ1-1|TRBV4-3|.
CASSQVQDYTEAFF
TGCGCCAGCAGCCAAGTACAGGATTACACTGAAGCTTTCTTT
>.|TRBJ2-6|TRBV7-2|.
CASSPGGPGANVLTF
TGTGCCAGCAGCCCCGGGGGGCCTGGGGCCAACGTCCTGACTTTC
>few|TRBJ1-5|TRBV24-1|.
CATTPDGSNQPQHF
TGTGCCACCACTCCCGACGGAAGCAATCAGCCCCAGCATTTT
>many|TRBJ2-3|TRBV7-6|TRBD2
CASSLGSASGSPSADTQYF
TGTGCCAGCAGCTTAGGATCGGCTAGCGGTTCCCCTAGCGCAGATACGCAGTATTTT
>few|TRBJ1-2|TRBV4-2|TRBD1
CASSPGQGDKISYTF
TGTGCCAGCAGCCCCGGACAGGGGGATAAAATAAGCTACACCTTC
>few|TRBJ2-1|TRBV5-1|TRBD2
CASSPGTTPIYNEQFF
TGCGCCAGCAGCCCCGGGACTACTCCAATATACAATGAGCAGTTCTTC
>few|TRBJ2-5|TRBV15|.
CATSNRDPGETQYF
TGTGCCACCAGCAACCGGGACCCCGGAGAGACCCAGTACTTC
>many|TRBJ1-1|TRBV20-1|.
CSARKVDSANTEAFF
TGCAGTGCTAGGAAGGTGGACTCCGCTAACACTGAAGCTTTCTTT
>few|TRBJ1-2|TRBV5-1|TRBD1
CASSLGTVRDGYTF
TGCGCCAGCAGCCTCGGGACAGTGAGAGATGGCTACACCTTC
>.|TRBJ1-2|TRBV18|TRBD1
CASSPQRGQVGGNYGYTF
TGTGCCAGCTCACCACAAAGGGGACAGGTTGGTGGTAACTATGGCTACACCTTC